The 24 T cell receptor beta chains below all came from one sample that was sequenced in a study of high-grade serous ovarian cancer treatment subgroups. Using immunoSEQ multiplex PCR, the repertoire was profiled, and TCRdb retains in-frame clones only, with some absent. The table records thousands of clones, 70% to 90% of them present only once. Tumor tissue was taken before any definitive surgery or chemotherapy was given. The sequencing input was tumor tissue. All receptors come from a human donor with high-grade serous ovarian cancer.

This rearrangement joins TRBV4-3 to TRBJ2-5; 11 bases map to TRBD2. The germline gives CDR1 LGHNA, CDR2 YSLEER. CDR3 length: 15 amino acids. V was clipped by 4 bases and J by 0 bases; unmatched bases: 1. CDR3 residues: CASSPGLADQETQYF. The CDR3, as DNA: TGCGCCAGCAGCCCGGGACTAGCGGACCAAGAGACCCAGTACTTC.

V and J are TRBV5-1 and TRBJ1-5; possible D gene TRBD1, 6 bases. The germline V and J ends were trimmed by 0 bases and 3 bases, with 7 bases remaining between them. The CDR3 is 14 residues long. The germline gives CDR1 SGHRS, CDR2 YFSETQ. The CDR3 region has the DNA TGCGCCAGCAGCTTGGGGACAGTCAATCAGCCCCAGCATTTT. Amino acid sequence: CASSLGTVNQPQHF.

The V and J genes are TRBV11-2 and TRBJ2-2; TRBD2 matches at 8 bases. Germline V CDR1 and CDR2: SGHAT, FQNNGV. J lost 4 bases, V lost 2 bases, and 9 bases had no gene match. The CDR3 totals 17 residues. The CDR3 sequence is CASSLPLERGPTGELFF. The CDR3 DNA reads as TGTGCCAGCAGCTTACCTCTGGAGCGGGGGCCCACCGGGGAGCTGTTTTTT.

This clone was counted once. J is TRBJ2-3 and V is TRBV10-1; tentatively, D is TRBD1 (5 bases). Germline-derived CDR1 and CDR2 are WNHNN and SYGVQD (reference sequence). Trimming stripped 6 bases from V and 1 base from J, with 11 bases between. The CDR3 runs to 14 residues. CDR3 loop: CASSADKRTDTQYF. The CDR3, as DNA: TGCGCCAGCAGCGCGGACAAGCGCACAGATACGCAGTATTTT.

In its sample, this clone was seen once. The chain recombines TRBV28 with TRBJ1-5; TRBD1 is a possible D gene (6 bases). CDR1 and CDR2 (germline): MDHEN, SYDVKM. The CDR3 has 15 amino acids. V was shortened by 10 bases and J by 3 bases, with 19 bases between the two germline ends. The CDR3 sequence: CATARGANFNQPQHF. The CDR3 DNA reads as TGTGCCACCGCGAGGGGGGCAAACTTCAATCAGCCCCAGCATTTT.

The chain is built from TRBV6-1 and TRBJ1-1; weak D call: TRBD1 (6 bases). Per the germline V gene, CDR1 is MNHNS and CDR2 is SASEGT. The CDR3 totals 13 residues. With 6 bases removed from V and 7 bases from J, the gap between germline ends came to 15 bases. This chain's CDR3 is CASRFTGSFEAFF. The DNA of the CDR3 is TGTGCCAGCAGGTTTACAGGGTCCTTTGAAGCTTTCTTT.

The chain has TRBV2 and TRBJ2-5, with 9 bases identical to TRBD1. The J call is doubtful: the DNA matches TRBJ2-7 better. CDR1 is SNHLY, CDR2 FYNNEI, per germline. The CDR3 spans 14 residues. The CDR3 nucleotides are TGTGCCAGCTGGCGGGACAGGGAGCACTACGAGCAGTACTTC. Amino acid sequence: CASWRDREHYEQYF.

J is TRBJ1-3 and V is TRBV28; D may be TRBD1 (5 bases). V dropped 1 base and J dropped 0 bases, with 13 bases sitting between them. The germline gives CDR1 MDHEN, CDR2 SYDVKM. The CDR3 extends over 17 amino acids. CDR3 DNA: TGTGCCAGCAGTTTATCCTCGGGGCATAGCTCTGGAAACACCATATATTTT. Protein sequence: CASSLSSGHSSGNTIYF.

CDR3 DNA sequence: TGTGCCAGCAGCTTGAAAGGCCTAGCGGGAGGATACGAGCAGTACTTC. As protein: CASSLKGLAGGYEQYF. V usage is TRBV7-2 and J usage is TRBJ2-5, with TRBD2 matching 11 bases. The J call may be in error: the DNA end matches TRBJ2-7 better. Germline values: CDR1 SGHTA, CDR2 FQGNSA. The CDR3 loop spans 16 amino acids.

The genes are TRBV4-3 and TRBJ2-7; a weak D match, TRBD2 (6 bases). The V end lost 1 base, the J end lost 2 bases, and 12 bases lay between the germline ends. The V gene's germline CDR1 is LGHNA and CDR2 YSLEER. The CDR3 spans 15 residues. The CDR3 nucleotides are TGCGCCAGCAGCCAAGGGCTCGGGGGAGCCTACGAGCAGTACTTC. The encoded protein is CASSQGLGGAYEQYF.

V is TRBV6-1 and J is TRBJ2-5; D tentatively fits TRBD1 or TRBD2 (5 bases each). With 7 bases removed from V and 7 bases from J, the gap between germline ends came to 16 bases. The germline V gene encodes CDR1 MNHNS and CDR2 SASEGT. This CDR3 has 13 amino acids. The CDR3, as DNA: TGTGCCAGCAACCCGGGACCAGCAGGGACCCAGTACTTC. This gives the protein CASNPGPAGTQYF.

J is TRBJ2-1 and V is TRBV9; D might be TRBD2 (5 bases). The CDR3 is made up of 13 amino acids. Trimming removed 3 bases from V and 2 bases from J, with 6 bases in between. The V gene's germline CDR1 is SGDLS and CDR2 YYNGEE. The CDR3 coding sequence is TGTGCCAGCAGCGCGGGGACCTACAATGAGCAGTTCTTC. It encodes CASSAGTYNEQFF.

CDR3 residues: CASSEPGNIQYF. The CDR3, as DNA: TGTGCCAGCAGTGAACCGGGAAACATTCAGTACTTC. The chain carries TRBV6-1 and TRBJ2-4; the D is unclear. Per germline, CDR1 MNHNS and CDR2 SASEGT. This CDR3 region has 12 residues. Trimming removed 2 bases from V and 6 bases from J, with 5 bases in between.

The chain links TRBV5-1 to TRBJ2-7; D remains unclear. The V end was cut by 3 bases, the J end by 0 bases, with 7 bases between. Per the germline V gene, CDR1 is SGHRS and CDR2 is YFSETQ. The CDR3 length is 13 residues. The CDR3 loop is CASSSGDSYEQYF. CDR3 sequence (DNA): TGCGCCAGCAGCTCGGGCGACTCCTACGAGCAGTACTTC.

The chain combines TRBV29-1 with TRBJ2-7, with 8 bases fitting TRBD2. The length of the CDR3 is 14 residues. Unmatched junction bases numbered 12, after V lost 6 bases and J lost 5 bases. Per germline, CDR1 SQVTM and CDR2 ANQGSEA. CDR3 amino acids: CSVAGEAGVNEQYF. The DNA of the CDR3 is TGCAGCGTCGCCGGGGAAGCGGGAGTGAACGAGCAGTACTTC.

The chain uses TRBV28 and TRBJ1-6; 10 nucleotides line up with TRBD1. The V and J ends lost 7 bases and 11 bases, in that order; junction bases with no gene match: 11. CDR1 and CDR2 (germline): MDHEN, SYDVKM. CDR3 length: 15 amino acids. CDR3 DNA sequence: TGTGCCAGCATCACCCGGGACAGGGGTGCGACACCCCTCCACTTT. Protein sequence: CASITRDRGATPLHF.

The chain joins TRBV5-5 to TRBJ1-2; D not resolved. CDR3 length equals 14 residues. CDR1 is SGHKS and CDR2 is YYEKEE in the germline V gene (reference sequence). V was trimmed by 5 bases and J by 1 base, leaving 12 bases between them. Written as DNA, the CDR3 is TGTGCCAGCAGTACGGATTTAAGTAACTATGGCTACACCTTC. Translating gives CASSTDLSNYGYTF.

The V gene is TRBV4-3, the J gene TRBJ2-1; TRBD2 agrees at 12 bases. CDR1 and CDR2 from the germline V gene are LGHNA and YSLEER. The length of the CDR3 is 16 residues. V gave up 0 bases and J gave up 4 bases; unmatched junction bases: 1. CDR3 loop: CASSQDTSGGYNEQFF. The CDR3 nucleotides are TGCGCCAGCAGCCAAGATACTAGCGGGGGGTACAATGAGCAGTTCTTC.

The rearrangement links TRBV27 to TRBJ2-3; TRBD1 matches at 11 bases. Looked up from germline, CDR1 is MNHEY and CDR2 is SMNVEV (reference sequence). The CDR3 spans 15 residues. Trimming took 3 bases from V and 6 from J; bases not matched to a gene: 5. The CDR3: CASSFGQGAWDTQYF. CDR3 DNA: TGTGCCAGCAGTTTCGGACAGGGGGCATGGGATACGCAGTATTTT.

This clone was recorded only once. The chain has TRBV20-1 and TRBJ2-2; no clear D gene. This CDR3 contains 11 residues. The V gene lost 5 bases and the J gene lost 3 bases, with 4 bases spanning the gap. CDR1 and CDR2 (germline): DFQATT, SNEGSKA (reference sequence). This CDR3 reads CSAQDTGELFF. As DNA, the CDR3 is TGCAGTGCTCAGGACACCGGGGAGCTGTTTTTT.

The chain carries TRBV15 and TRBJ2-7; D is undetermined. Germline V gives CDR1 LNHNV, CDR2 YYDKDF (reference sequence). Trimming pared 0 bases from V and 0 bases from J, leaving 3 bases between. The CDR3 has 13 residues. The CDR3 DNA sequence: TGTGCCACCAGCAGAGACCCCTCCTACGAGCAGTACTTC. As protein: CATSRDPSYEQYF.

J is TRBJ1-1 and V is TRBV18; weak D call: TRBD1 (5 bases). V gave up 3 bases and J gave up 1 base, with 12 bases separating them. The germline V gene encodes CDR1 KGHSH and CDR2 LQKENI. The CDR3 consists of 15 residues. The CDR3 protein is CASSPTATSNTEAFF. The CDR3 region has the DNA TGTGCCAGCTCACCGACAGCGACTTCGAACACTGAAGCTTTCTTT.

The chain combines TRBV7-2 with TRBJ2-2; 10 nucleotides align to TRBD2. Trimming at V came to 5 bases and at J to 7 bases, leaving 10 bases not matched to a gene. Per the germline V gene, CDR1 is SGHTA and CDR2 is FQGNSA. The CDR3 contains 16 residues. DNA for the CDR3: TGTGCCAGCAGCCAGAGCGGGAGGGCTTTGAGCGGGGAGCTGTTTTTT. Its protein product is CASSQSGRALSGELFF.

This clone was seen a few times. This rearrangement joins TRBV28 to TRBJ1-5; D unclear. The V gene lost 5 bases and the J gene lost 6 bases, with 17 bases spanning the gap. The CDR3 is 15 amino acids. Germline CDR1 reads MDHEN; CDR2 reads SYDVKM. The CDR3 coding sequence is TGTGCCAGCAGTCCCCCCGATGGAGGTGTTCAGCCCCAGCATTTT. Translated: CASSPPDGGVQPQHF. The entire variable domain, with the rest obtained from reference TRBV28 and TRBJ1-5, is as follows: DVKVTQSSRYLVKRTGEKVFLECVQDMDHENMFWYRQDPGLGLRLIYFSYDVKMKEKGDIPEGYSVSREKKERFSLILESASTNQTSMYLCASSPPDGGVQPQHFGDGTRLSIL.